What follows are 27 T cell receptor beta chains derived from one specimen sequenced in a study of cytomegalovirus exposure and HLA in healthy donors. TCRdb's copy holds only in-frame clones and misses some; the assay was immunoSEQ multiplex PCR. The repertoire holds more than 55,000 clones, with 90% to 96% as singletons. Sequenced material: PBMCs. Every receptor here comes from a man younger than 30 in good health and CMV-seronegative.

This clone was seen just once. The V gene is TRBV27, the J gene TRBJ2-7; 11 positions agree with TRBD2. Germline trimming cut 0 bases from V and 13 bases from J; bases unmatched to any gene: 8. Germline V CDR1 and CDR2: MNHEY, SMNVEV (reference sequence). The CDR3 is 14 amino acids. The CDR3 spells CASSLSFWTSGLYF. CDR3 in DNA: TGTGCCAGCAGTTTATCATTTTGGACTAGCGGGCTTTACTTC.

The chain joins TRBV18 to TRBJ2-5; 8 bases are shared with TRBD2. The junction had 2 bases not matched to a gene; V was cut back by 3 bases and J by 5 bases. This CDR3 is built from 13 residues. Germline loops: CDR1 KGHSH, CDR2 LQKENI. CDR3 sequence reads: CASSPPSGETQYF. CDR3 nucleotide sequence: TGTGCCAGCTCACCGCCTAGCGGGGAGACCCAGTACTTC.

The CDR3 bases are TGTGCCAGCTGGACAGGGAGCACCTATGGCTACACCTTC. This translates into CASWTGSTYGYTF. This chain connects TRBV19 to TRBJ1-2; 8 bases are shared with TRBD1. The germline V gene has CDR1 LNHDA and CDR2 SQIVND (reference sequence). The trim removed 9 bases at V and 4 bases at J, leaving 7 bases unmatched. CDR3 length: 13 residues.

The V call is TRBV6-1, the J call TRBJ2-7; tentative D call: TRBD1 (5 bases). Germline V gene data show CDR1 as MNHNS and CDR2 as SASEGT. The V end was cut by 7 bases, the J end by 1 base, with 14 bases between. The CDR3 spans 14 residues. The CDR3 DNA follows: TGTGCCAGCAATGTACAGGAAAATTCCTACGAGCAGTACTTC. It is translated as CASNVQENSYEQYF.

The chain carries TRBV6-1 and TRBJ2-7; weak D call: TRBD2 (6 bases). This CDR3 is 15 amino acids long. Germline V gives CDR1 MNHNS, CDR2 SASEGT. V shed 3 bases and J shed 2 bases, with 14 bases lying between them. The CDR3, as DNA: TGTGCCAGCAGTGAGGCGGACGGGGGAACCTACGAGCAGTACTTC. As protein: CASSEADGGTYEQYF.

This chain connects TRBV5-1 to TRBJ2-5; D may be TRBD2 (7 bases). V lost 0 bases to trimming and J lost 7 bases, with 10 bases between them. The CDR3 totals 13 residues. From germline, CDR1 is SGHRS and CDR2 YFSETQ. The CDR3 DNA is TGCGCCAGCAGCTTGGAGGGGGAGGGGACCCAGTACTTC. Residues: CASSLEGEGTQYF.

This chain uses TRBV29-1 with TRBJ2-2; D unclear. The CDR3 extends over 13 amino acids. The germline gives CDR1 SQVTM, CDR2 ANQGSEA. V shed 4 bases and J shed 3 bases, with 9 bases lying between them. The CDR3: CSVGTKYTGELFF. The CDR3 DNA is TGCAGCGTTGGTACAAAGTACACCGGGGAGCTGTTTTTT.

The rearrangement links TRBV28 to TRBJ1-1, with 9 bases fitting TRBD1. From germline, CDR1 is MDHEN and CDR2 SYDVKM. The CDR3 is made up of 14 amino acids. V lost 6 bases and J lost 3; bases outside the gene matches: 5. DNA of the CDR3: TGTGCCAGCAGGCGGAGACAGGGGGACACTGAAGCTTTCTTT. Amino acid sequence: CASRRRQGDTEAFF.

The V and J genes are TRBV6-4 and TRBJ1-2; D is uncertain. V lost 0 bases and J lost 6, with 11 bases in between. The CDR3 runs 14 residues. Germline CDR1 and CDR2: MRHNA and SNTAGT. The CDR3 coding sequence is TGTGCCAGCAGTGACTCTGACAACTCCGATGGCTACACCTTC. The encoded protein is CASSDSDNSDGYTF.

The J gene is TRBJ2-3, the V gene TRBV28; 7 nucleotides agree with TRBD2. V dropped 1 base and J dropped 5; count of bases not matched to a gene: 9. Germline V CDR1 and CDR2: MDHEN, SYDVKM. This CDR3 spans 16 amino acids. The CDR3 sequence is CASSLSPAGSEDTQYF. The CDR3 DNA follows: TGTGCCAGCAGTTTATCTCCAGCGGGGTCTGAAGATACGCAGTATTTT.

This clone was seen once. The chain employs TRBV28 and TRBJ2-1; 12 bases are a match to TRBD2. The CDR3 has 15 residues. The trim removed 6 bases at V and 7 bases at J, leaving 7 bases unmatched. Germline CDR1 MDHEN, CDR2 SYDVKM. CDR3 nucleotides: TGTGCCAGCAGCCCGCTAGCGGGAGGGGGTAATGAGCAGTTCTTC. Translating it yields CASSPLAGGGNEQFF.

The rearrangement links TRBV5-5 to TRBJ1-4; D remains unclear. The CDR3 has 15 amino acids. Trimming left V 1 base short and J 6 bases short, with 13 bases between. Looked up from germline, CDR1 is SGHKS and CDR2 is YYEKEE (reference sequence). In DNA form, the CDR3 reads TGTGCCAGCAGCTTGTCGCGAGACGGGGATGAAAAACTGTTTTTT. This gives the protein CASSLSRDGDEKLFF.

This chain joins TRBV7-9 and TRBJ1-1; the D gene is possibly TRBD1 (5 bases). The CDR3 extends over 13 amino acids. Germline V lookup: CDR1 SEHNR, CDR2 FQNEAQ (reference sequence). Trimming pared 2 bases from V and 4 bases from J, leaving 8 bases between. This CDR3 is CASSLRGVTEAFF. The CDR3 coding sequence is TGTGCCAGCAGCTTAAGGGGTGTCACTGAAGCTTTCTTT.

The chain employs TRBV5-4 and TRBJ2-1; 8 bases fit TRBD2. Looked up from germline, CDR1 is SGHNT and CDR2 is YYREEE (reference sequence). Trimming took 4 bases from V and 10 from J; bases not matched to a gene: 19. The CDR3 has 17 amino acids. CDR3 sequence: CASSPKGSGSSPGEQFF. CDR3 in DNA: TGTGCCAGCAGCCCCAAGGGGAGCGGGAGTAGTCCCGGCGAGCAGTTCTTC.

CDR3 protein: CASSWGLAGSTDTQYF. CDR3 DNA sequence: TGTGCCAGCAGCTGGGGACTAGCGGGGAGCACAGATACGCAGTATTTT. The gene calls are TRBV5-4 and TRBJ2-3, with 13 bases lining up with TRBD2. The CDR3 consists of 16 residues. The germline V gene encodes CDR1 SGHNT and CDR2 YYREEE (reference sequence). The ends lost 3 bases at V and 0 bases at J; junction bases unmatched: 1.

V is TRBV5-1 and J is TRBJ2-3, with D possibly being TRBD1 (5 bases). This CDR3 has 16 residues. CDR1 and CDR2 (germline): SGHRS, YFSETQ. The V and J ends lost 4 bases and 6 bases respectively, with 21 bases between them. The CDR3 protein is CASSVPTDPPGDTQYF. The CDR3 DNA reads TGCGCCAGCAGCGTGCCGACAGATCCCCCTGGGGATACGCAGTATTTT. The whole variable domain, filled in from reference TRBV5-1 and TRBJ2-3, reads KAGVTQTPRYLIKTRGQQVTLSCSPISGHRSVSWYQQTPGQGLQFLFEYFSETQRNKGNFPGRFSGRQFSNSRSEMNVSTLELGDSALYLCASSVPTDPPGDTQYFGPGTRLTVL.

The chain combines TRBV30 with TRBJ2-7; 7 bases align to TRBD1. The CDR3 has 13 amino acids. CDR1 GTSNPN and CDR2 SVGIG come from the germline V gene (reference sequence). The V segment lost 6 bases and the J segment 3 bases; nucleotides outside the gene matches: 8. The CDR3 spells CACEGAGLYEQYF. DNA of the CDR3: TGTGCCTGCGAGGGGGCGGGTCTCTACGAGCAGTACTTC.

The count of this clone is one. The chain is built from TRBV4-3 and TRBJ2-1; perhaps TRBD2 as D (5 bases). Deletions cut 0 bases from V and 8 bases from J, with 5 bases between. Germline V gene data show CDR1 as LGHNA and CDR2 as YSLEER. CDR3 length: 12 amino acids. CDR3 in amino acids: CASSQEEDEQFF. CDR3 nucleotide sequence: TGCGCCAGCAGCCAAGAGGAGGATGAGCAGTTCTTC.

In DNA form, the CDR3 reads TGTGCCAGCAGATCAGCGGGAAAATCCTACGAGCAGTACTTC. Amino acid sequence: CASRSAGKSYEQYF. The chain recombines TRBV7-9 with TRBJ2-7; 7 nucleotides agree with TRBD2. V was pared by 6 bases and J by 1 base, with 6 bases of the junction left unmatched. Germline V lookup: CDR1 SEHNR, CDR2 FQNEAQ (reference sequence). The CDR3 consists of 14 residues.

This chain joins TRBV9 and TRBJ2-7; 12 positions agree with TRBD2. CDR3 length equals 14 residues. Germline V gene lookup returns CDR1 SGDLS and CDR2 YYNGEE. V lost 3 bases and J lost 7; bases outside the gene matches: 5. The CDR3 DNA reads TGTGCCAGCAGCGGGACTAGCGGGAAAAGGGAGCAGTACTTC. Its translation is CASSGTSGKREQYF.

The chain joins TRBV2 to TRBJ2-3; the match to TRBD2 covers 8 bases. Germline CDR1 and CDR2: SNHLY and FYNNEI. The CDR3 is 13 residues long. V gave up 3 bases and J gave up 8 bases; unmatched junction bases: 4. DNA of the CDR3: TGTGCCAGCAGTGATACTCGGGGGGGTACGCAGTATTTT. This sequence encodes CASSDTRGGTQYF.

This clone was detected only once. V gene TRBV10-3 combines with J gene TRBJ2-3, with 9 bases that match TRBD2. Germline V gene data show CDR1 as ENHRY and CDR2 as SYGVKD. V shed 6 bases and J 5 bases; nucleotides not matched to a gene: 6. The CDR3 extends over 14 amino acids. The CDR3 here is CAISASTSGDTQYF. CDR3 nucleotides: TGTGCCATCAGCGCCTCGACTAGCGGAGATACGCAGTATTTT.

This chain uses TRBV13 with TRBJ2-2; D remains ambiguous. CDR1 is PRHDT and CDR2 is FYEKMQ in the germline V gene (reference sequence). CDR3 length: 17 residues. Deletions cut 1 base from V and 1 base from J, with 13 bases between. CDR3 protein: CASSLVSWPGNTGELFF. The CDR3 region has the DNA TGTGCCAGCAGCTTAGTCAGCTGGCCGGGGAACACCGGGGAGCTGTTTTTT.

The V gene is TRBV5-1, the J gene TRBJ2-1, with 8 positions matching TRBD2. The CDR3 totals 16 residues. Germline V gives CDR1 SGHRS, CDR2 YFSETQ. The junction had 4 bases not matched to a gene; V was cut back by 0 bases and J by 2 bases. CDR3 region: CASSLATGGPYNEQFF. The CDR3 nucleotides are TGCGCCAGCAGCTTGGCTACGGGAGGGCCCTACAATGAGCAGTTCTTC.

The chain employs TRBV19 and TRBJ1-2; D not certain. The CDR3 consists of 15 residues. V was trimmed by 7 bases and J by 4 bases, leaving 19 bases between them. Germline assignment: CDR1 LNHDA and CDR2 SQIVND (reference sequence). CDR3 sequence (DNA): TGTGCCAGTACCCCCCAAGTTGGCAGGATCTATGGCTACACCTTC. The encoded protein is CASTPQVGRIYGYTF.

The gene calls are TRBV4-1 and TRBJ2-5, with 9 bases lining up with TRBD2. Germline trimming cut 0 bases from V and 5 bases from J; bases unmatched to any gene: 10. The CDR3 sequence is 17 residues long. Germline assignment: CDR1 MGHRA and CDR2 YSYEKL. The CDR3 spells CASSQERVAGDTETQYF. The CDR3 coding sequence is TGCGCCAGCAGCCAAGAGAGGGTAGCGGGAGATACTGAGACCCAGTACTTC.

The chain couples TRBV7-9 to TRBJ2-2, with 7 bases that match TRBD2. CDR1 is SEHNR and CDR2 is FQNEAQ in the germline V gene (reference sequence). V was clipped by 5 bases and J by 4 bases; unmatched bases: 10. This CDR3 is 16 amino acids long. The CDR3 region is CASSPRRGGATGELFF. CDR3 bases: TGTGCCAGCAGCCCCCGACGGGGAGGGGCCACCGGGGAGCTGTTTTTT.